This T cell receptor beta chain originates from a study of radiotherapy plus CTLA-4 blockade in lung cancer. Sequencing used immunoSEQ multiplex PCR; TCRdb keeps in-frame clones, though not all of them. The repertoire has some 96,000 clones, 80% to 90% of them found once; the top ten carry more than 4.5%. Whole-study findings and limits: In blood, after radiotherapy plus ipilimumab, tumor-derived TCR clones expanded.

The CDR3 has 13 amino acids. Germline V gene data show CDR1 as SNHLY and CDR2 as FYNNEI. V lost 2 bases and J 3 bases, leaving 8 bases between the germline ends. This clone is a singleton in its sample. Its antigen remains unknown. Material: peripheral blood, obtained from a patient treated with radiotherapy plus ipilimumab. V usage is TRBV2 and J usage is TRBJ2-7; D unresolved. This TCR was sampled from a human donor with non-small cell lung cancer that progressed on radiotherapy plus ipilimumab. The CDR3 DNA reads TGTGCCAGCAGTGAACAGCCCTACTACGAGCAGTACTTC. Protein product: CASSEQPYYEQYF. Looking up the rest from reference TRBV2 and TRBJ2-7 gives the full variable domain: EPEVTQTPSHQVTQMGQEVILRCVPISNHLYFYWYRQILGQKVEFLVSFYNNEISEKSEIFDDQFSVERPDGSNFTLKIRSTKLEDSAMYFCASSEQPYYEQYFGPGTRLTVT.